This T cell receptor beta chain comes out of a study of graft-versus-host responses after intestinal transplantation (dated by TCRdb to 2020 to 2023). A note on the overall study: Multivisceral, liver-intestinal, or isolated intestinal transplants were received by the recipients. Alloreactive clones were identified by sequencing pre-transplant mixed lymphocyte reaction products and comparing them with unstimulated pre-transplant donor and recipient T cells. The cohort enrolled approximately 24 intestinal transplant recipients, one of whom was a retransplant, and 3 patients without pretransplant specimens were excluded. Every recipient was given anti-thymocyte globulin induction, followed by about three years of maintenance tacrolimus and steroids. A peak of at least 4% donor T cells among recipient peripheral blood mononuclear cells was the definition used for donor T cell macrochimerism. Bulk TCR-beta CDR3 sequencing was used to track graft-versus-host and host-versus-graft alloreactive T cell clones in the graft, circulation and bone marrow after intestinal transplantation. Rather than being sequenced by the commercial service, samples from a few later patients were sequenced in-house on an Illumina MiSeq and processed with MiXCR. Beyond this particular receptor, the publication reports: Peak levels of circulating GvH clones were associated with declines in HvG clones early after transplant. GvH clones were detected in recipient bone marrow, and some of these GvH clones were observed earlier in ileal mucosa or blood, consistent with an intestinal mucosal origin. The relatively low number and heterogeneity of intestinal transplant patients limited the conclusions. High GvH to HvG T cell clonal ratios were observed in the allografts of patients with donor T cell macrochimerism.

This clone was observed a single time. Its binding antigen is unknown. Base qualities are not recorded, but no much larger clone differs from it by a single base. The CDR3 measures 13 amino acids from cysteine to phenylalanine. Just the 39-base CDR3 DNA is kept, in frame starting at base 1. CDR1 MGHRA and CDR2 YSYEKL are derived from the germline V gene. Between the V and J ends, shortened by 3 bases and 7 bases respectively, the junction contains 9 bases. According to the study, the label for this sample's time point signals: cells obtained before transplantation from donor or recipient. CD3+CD4+ and CD3+CD8+ populations were FACS-sorted from unstimulated pre-transplant donor and recipient cells taken from spleen or lymph nodes. The library was produced with the immunoSEQ multiplex PCR assay. For most patients, genomic DNA was isolated with the Qiagen DNeasy Blood and Tissue Kit and sent frozen to Adaptive Biotechnologies for TCR sequencing. Adaptive Biotechnologies carried out high-throughput TCR-beta CDR3 sequencing of genomic DNA for most patients. From the authors' description of their analysis: Adaptive's ImmunoSEQ software supplied the TCR sequencing data for 15 to 20 patients, while MiXCR and VDJtools were used to process a few other patients. To correct CD4 versus CD8 sorting errors, sequences present in both subsets at a frequency ratio below 5:1 were removed. CDR3 nucleotide sequences shared between donor and recipient were removed because their origin could not be assigned. To count as alloreactive, a clone needed at least 2-fold expansion over unstimulated cells and a minimum CFSE-low frequency of 0.002% (template counts) or 0.001% (read counts). A clone was considered mappable if detected in the sequenced pre-transplant spleen, lymph node, or MLR CFSE-low populations of the donor or recipient. Cumulative frequency of alloreactive clones was calculated as a percentage of all sequences weighted by copy number. This immuneACCESS table, as held by TCRdb, lists in-frame sequences with V and J called but not all clones. Of the missing ones, under half trace to an unresolved V gene in checked studies; the others have no known cause. V and J calls and clone size follow that table, whereas D and trimming were derived from the DNA. The sample records 80,000 to 95,000 clones, about 92% of which are singletons. Roughly 2% of the sample comes from the top ten.

The receptor comes from a human donor who received an intestinal transplant. The sequences come from unstimulated CD8+ T cells sorted from spleen or lymph node cells, collected before intestinal transplant. Rearrangement joined TRBV4-1 to TRBJ1-4, with the identity of the D gene unclear. Read as DNA, the sequence is TGCGCCAGCAGCCAGGCCCACCGTGAAAAACTGTTTTTT. It codes for CASSQAHREKLFF.